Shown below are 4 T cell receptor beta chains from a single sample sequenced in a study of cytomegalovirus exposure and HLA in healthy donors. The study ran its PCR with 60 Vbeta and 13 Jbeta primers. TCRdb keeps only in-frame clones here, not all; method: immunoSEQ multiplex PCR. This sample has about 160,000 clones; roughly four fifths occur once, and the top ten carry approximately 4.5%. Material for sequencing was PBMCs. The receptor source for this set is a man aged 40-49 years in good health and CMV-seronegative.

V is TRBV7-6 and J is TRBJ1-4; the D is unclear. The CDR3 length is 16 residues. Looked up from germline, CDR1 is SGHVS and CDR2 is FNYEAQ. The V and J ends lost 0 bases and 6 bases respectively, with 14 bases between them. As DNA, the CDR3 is TGTGCCAGCAGCTTAGCGCTGGGGAGGGCGGATGAAAAACTGTTTTTT. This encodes CASSLALGRADEKLFF.

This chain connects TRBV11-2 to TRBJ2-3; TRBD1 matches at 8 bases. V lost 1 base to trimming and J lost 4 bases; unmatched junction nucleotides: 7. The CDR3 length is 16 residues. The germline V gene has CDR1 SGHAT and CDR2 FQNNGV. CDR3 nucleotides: TGTGCCAGCAGCTTAGTATACAGGGGGAGCCCAGATACGCAGTATTTT. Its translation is CASSLVYRGSPDTQYF. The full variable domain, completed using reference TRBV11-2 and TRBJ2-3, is EAGVAQSPRYKIIEKRQSVAFWCNPISGHATLYWYQQILGQGPKLLIQFQNNGVVDDSQLPKDRFSAERLKGVDSTLKIQPAKLEDSAVYLCASSLVYRGSPDTQYFGPGTRLTVL.

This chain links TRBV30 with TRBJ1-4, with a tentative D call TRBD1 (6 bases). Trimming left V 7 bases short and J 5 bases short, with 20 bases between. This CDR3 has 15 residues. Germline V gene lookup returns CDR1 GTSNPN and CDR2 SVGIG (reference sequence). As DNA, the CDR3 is TGTGCCTCCAACCCCACCGGGGGGGGCAATGAAAAACTGTTTTTT. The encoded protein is CASNPTGGGNEKLFF.

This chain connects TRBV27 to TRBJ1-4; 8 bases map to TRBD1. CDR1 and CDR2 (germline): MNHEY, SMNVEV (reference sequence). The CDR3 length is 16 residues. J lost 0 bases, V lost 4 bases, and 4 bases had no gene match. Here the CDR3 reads CASSSGQGTTNEKLFF. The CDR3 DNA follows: TGTGCCAGCAGTTCTGGACAGGGAACAACTAATGAAAAACTGTTTTTT.